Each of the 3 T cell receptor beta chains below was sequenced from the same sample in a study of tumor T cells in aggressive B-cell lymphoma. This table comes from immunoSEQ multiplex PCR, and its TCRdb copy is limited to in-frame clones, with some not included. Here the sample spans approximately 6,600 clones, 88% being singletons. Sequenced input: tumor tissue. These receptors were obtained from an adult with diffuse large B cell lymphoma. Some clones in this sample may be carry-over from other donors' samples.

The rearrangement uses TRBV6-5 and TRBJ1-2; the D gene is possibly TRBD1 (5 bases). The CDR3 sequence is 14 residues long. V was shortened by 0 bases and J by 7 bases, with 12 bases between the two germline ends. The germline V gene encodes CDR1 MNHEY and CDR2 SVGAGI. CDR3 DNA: TGTGCCAGCAGTTACTCGAAAGGGGCCCCTGGCTACACCTTC. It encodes CASSYSKGAPGYTF.

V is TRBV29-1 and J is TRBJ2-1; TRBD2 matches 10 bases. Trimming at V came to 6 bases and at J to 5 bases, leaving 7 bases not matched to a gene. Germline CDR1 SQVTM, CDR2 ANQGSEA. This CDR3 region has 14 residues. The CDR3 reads CSVGLAEENNEQFF. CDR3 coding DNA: TGCAGCGTCGGACTAGCGGAAGAGAACAATGAGCAGTTCTTC.

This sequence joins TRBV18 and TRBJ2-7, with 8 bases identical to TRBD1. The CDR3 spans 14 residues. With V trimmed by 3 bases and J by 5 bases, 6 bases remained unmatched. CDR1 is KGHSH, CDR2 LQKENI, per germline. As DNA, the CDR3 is TGTGCCAGCTCACCTAGGACAGGGTTGGACGAGCAGTACTTC. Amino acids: CASSPRTGLDEQYF.